This T cell receptor (beta chain) was documented in a study of blood T cell repertoires in COVID-19. This clone has a handful of counts. This CDR3 is 16 amino acids long. Germline values: CDR1 MNHEY, CDR2 SMNVEV (reference sequence). Losses at the gene ends were 6 bases for V and 4 bases for J; bases not matched to a gene: 13. Using immunoSEQ multiplex PCR, the repertoire was profiled, and TCRdb retains in-frame clones only, with some absent. The table has 310,000 or so clones, over 75% seen once; the top ten hold under 11%. The chain joins TRBV27 to TRBJ1-2; TRBD1 aligns across 8 bases. The sequenced sample consisted of PBMCs or T cells enriched from blood (not recorded which). This TCR was recovered from a young woman who had recovered from COVID-19. This CDR3 is CASRPLPGTGSYGYTF. The CDR3 DNA follows: TGTGCCAGCAGACCCCTCCCTGGGACAGGAAGCTATGGCTACACCTTC.